This TCR beta chain was identified in a study of CD8 T cells in ankylosing spondylitis. Via MiXCR, TCRdb re-called the 5' RACE reads, giving one row per CDR3 protein. The top ten clones hold under 15% of a sample with about 360,000 distinct CDR3 sequences, 20% to 25% of them seen once. This clonotype was seen ten or more times. Antigen unknown. Trimming removed 2 bases at V and 6 bases at J, with 14 bases between. This CDR3 comprises 14 residues. From germline, CDR1 is SGHVS and CDR2 FQNEAQ. Study findings and constraints: In reactive arthritis synovial fluid and blood, some motif variants had been reported before.

The chain joins TRBV7-8 to TRBJ2-7, with D unresolved. The sample taken for sequencing was blood, either unsorted or a sorted T cell fraction (not recorded which). The clonotype was recovered from a male donor with ankylosing spondylitis or in good health (not recorded which). This CDR3 reads CASSLFADKSEQYF. The CDR3 DNA sequence: TGTGCCAGCAGCTTATTTGCTGACAAGAGCGAGCAGTACTTC.